This is a list of T cell receptor beta chains from one sample in a study of PD-L1 blockade in urothelial cancer. Produced via immunoSEQ multiplex PCR; TCRdb's table is partial and in-frame only. The profile shows approximately 24,000 clones, 87% of them singletons. The source material was PBMCs, sampled around atezolizumab (anti-PD-L1) treatment. The receptors shown here come from a man aged 45-65 years with urothelial cancer. Each CDR3 is given without its conserved first and last residue. Size is omitted from some rows. Given values are once, few, many or a class for expanded clones.

v_gene,abundance,CDR3aa
TRBV28,.,ASSGPQGMSNTIY
TRBV12-5,.,ASGDGQGSYNEQF
TRBV7-9,.,ASSPEDRGFYGYT
TRBV19,.,ASSIIEGFPYEQY
TRBV11-2,.,ASSSRLAKNIQY
TRBV12-5,.,ASGLVGLQETQY
TRBV4-3,.,ASSPSGGEQF
TRBV11-2,.,ASSSGLEIITDTQY
TRBV9,.,ASSRQGGYEQY
TRBV30,.,AWSIISGGTDTQY
TRBV28,.,ASSTPTMQY
TRBV5-1,.,ASKLGTGFNYGYT
TRBV18,few,ASSPAGTVYGYT
TRBV27,.,ASSQLGTGIVWNIQY
TRBV6-5,.,ASSYGAKSAAF
TRBV6-1,.,ASRRDQETQY
TRBV5-6,.,ASSPPTSGVLSSYEQY
TRBV11-2,.,ASSSGLQETQY
TRBV28,.,ASSPPFHEQY
TRBV11-2,.,ASSRGQGRWTNEKLF
TRBV5-5,.,ASSPDSQDTEAF
TRBV29-1,.,SVFSGTDTQY